The source of this TCR beta chain is a study of PD-1 blockade in classical Hodgkin lymphoma. The CDR3 runs to 15 residues. V was clipped by 0 bases and J by 1 base, with 9 bases between them. Germline assignment: CDR1 ENHRY and CDR2 SYGVKD. Profiled with immunoSEQ multiplex PCR; TCRdb holds only in-frame clones, not every one. The sample lists some 30,000 clones; about 80% were seen once. Findings and limits, study-wide: Complete responders matched newly diagnosed patients in baseline diversity.

About this clone: Its target is unknown.

The time point here: cycle 4 day 1 (C4D1), after less than seven weeks of nivolumab. No patient escaped relapse after autologous stem cell transplantation, and brentuximab vedotin exposure varied. Thawed PBMCs underwent magnetic negative selection to yield purified CD4+ T cells. This chain joins TRBV10-3 and TRBJ1-1; D not resolved. The source material was CD4+ T cells from blood, sampled before the fourth cycle of nivolumab. This clonotype was sampled from a human donor with classical Hodgkin lymphoma. CDR3 region: CAISESEVRNTEAFF. Written as DNA, the CDR3 is TGTGCCATCAGTGAGTCTGAGGTCCGGAACACTGAAGCTTTCTTT.